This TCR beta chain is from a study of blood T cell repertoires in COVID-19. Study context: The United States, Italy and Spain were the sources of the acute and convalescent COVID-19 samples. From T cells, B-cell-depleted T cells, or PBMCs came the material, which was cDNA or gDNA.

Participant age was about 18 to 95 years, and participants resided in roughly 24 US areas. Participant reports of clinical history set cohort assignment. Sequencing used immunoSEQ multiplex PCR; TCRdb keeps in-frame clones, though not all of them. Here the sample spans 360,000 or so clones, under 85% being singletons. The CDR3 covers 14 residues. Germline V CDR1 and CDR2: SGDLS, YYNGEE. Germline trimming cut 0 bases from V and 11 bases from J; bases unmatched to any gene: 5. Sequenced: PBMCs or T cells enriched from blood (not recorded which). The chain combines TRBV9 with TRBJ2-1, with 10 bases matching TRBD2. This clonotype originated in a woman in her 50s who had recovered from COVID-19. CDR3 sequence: CASSVGTSGGQQFF. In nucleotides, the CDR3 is TGTGCCAGCAGCGTAGGGACTAGCGGAGGGCAGCAGTTCTTC.